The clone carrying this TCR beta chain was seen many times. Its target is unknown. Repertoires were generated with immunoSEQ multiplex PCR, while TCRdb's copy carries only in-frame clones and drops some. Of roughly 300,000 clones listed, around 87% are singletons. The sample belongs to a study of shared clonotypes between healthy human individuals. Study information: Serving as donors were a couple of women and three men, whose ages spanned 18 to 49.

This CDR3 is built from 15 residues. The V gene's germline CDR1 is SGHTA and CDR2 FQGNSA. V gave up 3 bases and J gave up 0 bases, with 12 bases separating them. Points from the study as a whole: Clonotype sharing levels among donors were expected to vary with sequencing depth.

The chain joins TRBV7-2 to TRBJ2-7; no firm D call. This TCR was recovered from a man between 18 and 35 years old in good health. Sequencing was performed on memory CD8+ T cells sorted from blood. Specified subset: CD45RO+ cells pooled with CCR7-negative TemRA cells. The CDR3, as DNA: TGTGCCAGCAGCTTCGGCTATCTAGTCTCCTACGAGCAGTACTTC. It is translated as CASSFGYLVSYEQYF.